This T cell receptor beta chain was sequenced in a study of blood T cell repertoires in COVID-19. Overall study: There were acute and convalescent COVID-19 samples, and they came from the United States, Italy and Spain. PBMCs, B-cell-depleted T cells, or T cells were the source of the cDNA or gDNA that made up the material.

Everyone who took part was roughly 18 to 95 years old, and they came from over 20 US areas. Contact with a PCR-confirmed or clinician-diagnosed COVID-19 case occurred within 2 weeks of entry. Here immunoSEQ multiplex PCR was the method, and the copy in TCRdb shows in-frame clones only, minus some. The sample includes a few hundred thousand clones, nearly 90% of them seen just once. Trimming shortened V by 8 bases and J by 0 bases, and 13 bases separated the two germline ends. The CDR3 covers 14 residues. Germline-derived CDR1 and CDR2 are SGHNT and YENEEA. The chain uses TRBV11-3 and TRBJ2-5; D call uncertain. The receptor was derived from a woman in her late teens or twenties who had been exposed to COVID-19. Sequenced input: PBMCs or T cells enriched from blood (not recorded which). The CDR3 loop reads CASPLDTDQETQYF. The CDR3 nucleotides read TGTGCCAGCCCTCTTGACACAGACCAAGAGACCCAGTACTTC.